This T cell receptor beta chain was profiled in a study of T cell repertoires in cytomegalovirus infection. Study findings and constraints: Dominating the ex vivo response were TCR beta clonotypes that were CMV-specific and HLA-C-restricted.

In regard to this clonotype: Its antigen is undetermined.

TCRdb independently ran MiXCR on the reads; one entry per CDR3 protein. The sample consists of more than 150,000 distinct CDR3 sequences, around 20% of them appearing once. The clonotype was recovered from a human donor in good health (CMV status not recorded). Some clones in this sample may be carry-over from other donors' samples. Sequenced material: PBMCs.

The CDR3 nucleotides are TGTGCCAGCAGTCCCTCGCAGGGGGCGGGGGGGGGTGAGCAGTTCTTC. Encoded protein: CASSPSQGAGGGEQFF. This rearrangement joins TRBV6-1 to TRBJ2-1; D may be TRBD2 (9 bases). The CDR3 covers 16 residues. Germline CDR1 reads MNHNS; CDR2 reads SASEGT. Trimming shortened V by 5 bases and J by 9 bases, and 23 bases separated the two germline ends.